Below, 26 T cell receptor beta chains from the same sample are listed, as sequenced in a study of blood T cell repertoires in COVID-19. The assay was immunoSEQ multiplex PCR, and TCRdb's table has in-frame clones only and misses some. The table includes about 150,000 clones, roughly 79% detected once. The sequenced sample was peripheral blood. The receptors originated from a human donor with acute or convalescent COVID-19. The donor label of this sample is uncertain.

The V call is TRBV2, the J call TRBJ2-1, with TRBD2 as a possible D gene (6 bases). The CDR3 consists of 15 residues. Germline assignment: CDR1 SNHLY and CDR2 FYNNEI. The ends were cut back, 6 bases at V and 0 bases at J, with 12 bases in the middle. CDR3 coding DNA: TGTGCCAGCAGAGAGGGACTTAACTCCTACAATGAGCAGTTCTTC. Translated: CASREGLNSYNEQFF.

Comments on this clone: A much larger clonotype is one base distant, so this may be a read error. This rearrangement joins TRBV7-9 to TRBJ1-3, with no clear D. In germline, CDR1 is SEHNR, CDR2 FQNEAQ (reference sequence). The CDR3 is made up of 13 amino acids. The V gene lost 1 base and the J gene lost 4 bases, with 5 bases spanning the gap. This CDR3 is CASSLVAGNTIYF. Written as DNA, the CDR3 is TGTGCCAGCAGCTTAGTGGCAGGAAACACCATATATTTT.

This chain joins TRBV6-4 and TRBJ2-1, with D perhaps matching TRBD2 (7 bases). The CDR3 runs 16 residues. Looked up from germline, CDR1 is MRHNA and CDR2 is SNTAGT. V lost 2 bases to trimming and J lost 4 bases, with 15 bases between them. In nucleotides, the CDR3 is TGTGCCAGCAGTGACCAGGCGGGGGCTATGTACAATGAGCAGTTCTTC. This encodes CASSDQAGAMYNEQFF.

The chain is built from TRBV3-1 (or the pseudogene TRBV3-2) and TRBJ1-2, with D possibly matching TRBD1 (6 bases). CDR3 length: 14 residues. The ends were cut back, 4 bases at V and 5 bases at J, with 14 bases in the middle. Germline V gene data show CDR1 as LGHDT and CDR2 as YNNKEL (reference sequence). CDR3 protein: CASSPQTGPYGYTF. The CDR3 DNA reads TGTGCCAGCAGCCCCCAGACAGGTCCATATGGCTACACCTTC.

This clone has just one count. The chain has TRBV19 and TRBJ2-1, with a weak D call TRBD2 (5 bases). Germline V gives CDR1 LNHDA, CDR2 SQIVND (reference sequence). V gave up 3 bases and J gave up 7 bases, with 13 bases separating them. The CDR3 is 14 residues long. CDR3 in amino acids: CASSIPGSWNEQFF. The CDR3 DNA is TGTGCCAGTAGTATTCCGGGATCTTGGAATGAGCAGTTCTTC.

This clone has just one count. CDR3 sequence (DNA): TGTGCCAGCAGTTCACGGGGGGCGGACGGCTACACCTTC. Amino acid sequence: CASSSRGADGYTF. The chain is built from TRBV27 and TRBJ1-2, with D possibly TRBD1 on 6 matching bases. CDR3 length: 13 amino acids. V was pared by 4 bases and J by 8 bases, with 14 bases between. The V gene's germline CDR1 is MNHEY and CDR2 SMNVEV (reference sequence).

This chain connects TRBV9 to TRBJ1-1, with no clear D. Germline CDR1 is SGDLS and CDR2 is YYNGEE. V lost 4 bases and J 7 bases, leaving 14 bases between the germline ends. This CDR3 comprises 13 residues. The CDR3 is CASSPSGGSEAFF. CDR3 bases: TGTGCCAGCAGCCCAAGTGGTGGTAGTGAAGCTTTCTTT.

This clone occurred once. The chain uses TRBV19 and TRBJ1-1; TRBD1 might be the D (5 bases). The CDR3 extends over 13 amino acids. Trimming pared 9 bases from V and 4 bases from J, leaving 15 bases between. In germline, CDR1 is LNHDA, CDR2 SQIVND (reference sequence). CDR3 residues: CASAGGRGTEAFF. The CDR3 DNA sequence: TGTGCCAGCGCGGGGGGACGGGGCACTGAAGCTTTCTTT.

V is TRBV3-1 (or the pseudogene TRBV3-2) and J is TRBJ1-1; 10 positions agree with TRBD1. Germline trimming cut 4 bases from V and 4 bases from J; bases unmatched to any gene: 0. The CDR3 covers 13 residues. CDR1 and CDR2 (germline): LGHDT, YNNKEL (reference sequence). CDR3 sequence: CASSRTGGTEAFF. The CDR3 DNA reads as TGTGCCAGCAGCCGGACAGGGGGCACTGAAGCTTTCTTT.

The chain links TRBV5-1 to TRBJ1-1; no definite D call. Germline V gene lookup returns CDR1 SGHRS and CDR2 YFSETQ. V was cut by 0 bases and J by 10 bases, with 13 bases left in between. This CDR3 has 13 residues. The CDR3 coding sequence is TGCGCCAGCAGCTTGGATGGGAGACGCCGAGCTTTCTTT. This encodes CASSLDGRRRAFF.

The CDR3 DNA reads as TGTGCCAGCAGTCAGGAGGCCCTGGGCACTGAAGCTTTCTTT. Translated: CASSQEALGTEAFF. The chain recombines TRBV2 with TRBJ1-1; D unclear. Trimming took 5 bases from V and 4 from J, leaving 14 bases between them. CDR1 is SNHLY, CDR2 FYNNEI, per germline. This CDR3 has 14 residues.

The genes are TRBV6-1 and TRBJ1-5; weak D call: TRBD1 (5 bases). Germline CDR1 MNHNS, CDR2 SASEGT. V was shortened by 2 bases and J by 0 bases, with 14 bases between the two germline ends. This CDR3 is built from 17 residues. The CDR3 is CASSEPLGDYSNQPQHF. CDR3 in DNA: TGTGCCAGCAGTGAACCCTTGGGGGACTATAGCAATCAGCCCCAGCATTTT.

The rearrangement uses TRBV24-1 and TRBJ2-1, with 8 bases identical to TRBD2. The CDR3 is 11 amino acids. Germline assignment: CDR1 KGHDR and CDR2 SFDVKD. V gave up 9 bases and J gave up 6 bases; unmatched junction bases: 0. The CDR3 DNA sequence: TGTGCCACCGCGGGGGGCAATGAGCAGTTCTTC. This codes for CATAGGNEQFF.

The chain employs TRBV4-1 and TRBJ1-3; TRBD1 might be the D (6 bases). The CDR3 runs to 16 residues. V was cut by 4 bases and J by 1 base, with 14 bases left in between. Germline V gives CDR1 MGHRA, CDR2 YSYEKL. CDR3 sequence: CASSLPLGTSGNTIYF. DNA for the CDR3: TGCGCCAGCAGCCTCCCACTAGGGACATCTGGAAACACCATATATTTT.

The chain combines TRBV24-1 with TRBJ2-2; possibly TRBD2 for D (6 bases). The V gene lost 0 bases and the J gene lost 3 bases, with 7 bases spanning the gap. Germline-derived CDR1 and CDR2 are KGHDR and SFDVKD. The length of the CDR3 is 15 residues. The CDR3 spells CATSDLGEDTGELFF. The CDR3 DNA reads TGTGCCACCAGTGATTTGGGGGAGGACACCGGGGAGCTGTTTTTT.

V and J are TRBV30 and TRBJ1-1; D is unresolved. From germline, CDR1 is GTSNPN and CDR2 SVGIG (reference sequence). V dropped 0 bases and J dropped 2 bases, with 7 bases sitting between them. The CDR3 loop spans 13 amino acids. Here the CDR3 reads CAWSVGGNTEAFF. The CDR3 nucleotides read TGTGCCTGGAGTGTGGGAGGCAACACTGAAGCTTTCTTT.

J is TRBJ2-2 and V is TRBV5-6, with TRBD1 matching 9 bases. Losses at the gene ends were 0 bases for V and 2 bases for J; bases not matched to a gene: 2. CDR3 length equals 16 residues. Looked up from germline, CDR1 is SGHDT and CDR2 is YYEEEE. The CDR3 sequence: CASSLVDRGNTGELFF. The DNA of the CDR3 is TGTGCCAGCAGCTTGGTGGACAGGGGAAACACCGGGGAGCTGTTTTTT.

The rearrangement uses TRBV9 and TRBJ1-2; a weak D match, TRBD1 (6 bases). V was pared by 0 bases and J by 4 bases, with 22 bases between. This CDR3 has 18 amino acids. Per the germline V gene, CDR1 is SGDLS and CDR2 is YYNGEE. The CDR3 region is CASSVEPRGAGDGYGYTF. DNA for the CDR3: TGTGCCAGCAGCGTAGAGCCACGTGGGGCAGGGGATGGCTATGGCTACACCTTC.

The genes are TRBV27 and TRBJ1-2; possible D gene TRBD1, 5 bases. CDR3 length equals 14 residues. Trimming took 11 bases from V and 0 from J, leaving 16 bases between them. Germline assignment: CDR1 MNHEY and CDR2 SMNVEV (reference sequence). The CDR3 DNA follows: TGTGCCTCCCGGGGAGGGGTCCCTAACTATGGCTACACCTTC. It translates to CASRGGVPNYGYTF.

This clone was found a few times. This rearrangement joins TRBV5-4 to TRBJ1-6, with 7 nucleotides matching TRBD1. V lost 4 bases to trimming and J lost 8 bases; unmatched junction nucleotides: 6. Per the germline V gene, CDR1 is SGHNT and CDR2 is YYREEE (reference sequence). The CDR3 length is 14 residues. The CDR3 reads CASSEGARDSPLHF. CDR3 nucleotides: TGTGCCAGCAGCGAGGGGGCGCGTGATTCACCCCTCCACTTT.

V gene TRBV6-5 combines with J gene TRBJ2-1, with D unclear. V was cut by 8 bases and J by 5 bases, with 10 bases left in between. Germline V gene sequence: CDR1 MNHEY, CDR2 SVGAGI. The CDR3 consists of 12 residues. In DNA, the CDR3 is TGTGCCAGCTACAGCCCGAACAATGAGCAGTTCTTC. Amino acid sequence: CASYSPNNEQFF.

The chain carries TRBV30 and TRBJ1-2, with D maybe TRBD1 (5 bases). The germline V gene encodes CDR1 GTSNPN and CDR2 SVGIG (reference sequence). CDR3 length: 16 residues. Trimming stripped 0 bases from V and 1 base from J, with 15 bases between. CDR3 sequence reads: CAWSVLVARGNYGYTF. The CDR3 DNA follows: TGTGCCTGGAGTGTACTGGTGGCAAGGGGTAACTATGGCTACACCTTC.

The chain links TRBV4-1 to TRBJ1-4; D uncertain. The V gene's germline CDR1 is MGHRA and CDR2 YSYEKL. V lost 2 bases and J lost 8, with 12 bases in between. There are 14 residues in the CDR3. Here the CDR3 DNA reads TGCGCCAGCAGCCAACTGGCCCAACTAGAAAAACTGTTTTTT. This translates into CASSQLAQLEKLFF.

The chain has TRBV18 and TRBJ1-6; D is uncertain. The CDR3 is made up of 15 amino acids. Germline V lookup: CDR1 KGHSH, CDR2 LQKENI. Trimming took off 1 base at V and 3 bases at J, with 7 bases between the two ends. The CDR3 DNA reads TGTGCCAGCTCACCACGGGGAGACTATAATTCACCCCTCCACTTT. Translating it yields CASSPRGDYNSPLHF.

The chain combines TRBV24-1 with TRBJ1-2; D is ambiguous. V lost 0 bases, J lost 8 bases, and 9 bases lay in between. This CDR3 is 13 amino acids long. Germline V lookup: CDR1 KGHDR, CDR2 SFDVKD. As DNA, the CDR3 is TGTGCCACCAGTGATTTGCACGAGGCAGGCTACACCTTC. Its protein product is CATSDLHEAGYTF.

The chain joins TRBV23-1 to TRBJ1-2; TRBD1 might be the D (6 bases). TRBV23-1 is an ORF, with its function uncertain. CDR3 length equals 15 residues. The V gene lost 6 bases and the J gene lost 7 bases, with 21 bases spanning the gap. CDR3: CASSRTGREVVGYTF. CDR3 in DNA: TGCGCCAGCAGCCGAACAGGGAGGGAGGTGGTTGGCTACACCTTC.